This T cell receptor beta chain was retrieved from a study of blood T cells in healthy people across ages. This clonotype was detected only a few times. Antigen specificity is unknown. Then a second PCR, running roughly 7 to 11 cycles, was carried out with a sample-barcoded 5' primer and a J-beta primer mix. Each cDNA molecule, via a template-switch adaptor with 12 random nucleotides, was tagged. Any given sample supplied a minimum of 3 million CDR3-containing paired-end reads. TCRdb re-derived calls from the 5' RACE reads in MiXCR, one entry per CDR3 protein. This table has about 1,800,000 distinct CDR3 sequences, approximately 30% appearing once. V lost 6 bases and J 5 bases, leaving 12 bases between the germline ends. CDR1 is SQVTM, CDR2 ANQGSEA, per germline. The CDR3 is 12 amino acids. Study outcomes and limitations: The unsorted PBMCs prevented any conclusive comparison of naive versus antigen-experienced cells. Donor CMV infection status was unknown, possibly confounding age-related changes in expanded clonotypes.

This chain uses TRBV29-1 with TRBJ2-3, with unresolved D. Sequencing was carried out using blood. The sequence was collected from a woman in her 30s in good health. CDR3 coding DNA: TGCAGCGTCTGGACCGGTGGAGATACGCAGTATTTT. Protein product: CSVWTGGDTQYF.